Described below is a single TCR beta chain sequence and its context. This sample is part of a study of blood T cell repertoires in COVID-19. Study as a whole: The study drew acute and convalescent COVID-19 samples from the United States, Italy and Spain.

Original processing notes: Quantification of nucleated cells was approximated via reference gene primer amplification. Data came from immunoSEQ multiplex PCR; TCRdb stores just in-frame clones and leaves some out. Clonal size and the V and J genes are those of that table, whereas D and trimming came from the DNA. The profile covers about 43,000 clones, with around 87% appearing a single time and about 9.2% taken by the ten largest. This CDR3 has 16 residues. Germline CDR1 is LNHDA and CDR2 is SQIVND (reference sequence). V lost 3 bases and J 1 base, leaving 15 bases between the germline ends. The TCR was taken from an elderly woman with active COVID-19. The specimen was peripheral blood. The chain couples TRBV19 to TRBJ1-1; maybe TRBD1 (5 bases). CDR3 sequence: CASSITPGRGNTEAFF. The DNA of the CDR3 is TGTGCCAGTAGTATTACCCCAGGGCGGGGGAACACTGAAGCTTTCTTT.